This record concerns one T cell receptor (beta chain) sequence. The source of the sample is a study of breast tumors, draining lymph nodes, adjacent tissues. This CDR3 has 13 residues. V gave up 8 bases and J gave up 14 bases; unmatched junction bases: 8. The germline gives CDR1 SNHLY, CDR2 FYNNEI. Breast cancer patients provided tissue from their axillary draining lymph nodes. TCRdb re-called the multiplex PCR reads with MiXCR, one entry per CDR3 protein. This table holds around 230,000 distinct CDR3 sequences, nearly 35% found once. The chain uses TRBV2 and TRBJ2-1, with 14 bases that match TRBD2. The sequenced sample was axillary lymph node tissue. The TCR originated in a female donor with breast cancer. Some clones in this sample may be carry-over from other donors' samples. CDR3 in DNA: TGTGCCAGCCACCCGACTAGCGGGAGGGTAAAGTTCTTC. Amino acids: CASHPTSGRVKFF.